Listed here are 18 T cell receptor beta chains from one sample, sequenced in a study of T cell responses to AZD1222 COVID-19 vaccine. Assay used: immunoSEQ multiplex PCR; TCRdb lists only in-frame clones, some missing. The sample lists 150,000 to 200,000 clones, approximately 86% occurring once. The material sequenced was peripheral blood, taken 28 days after the second AZD1222 dose. The receptors originated from an adult who received the AZD1222 COVID-19 vaccine.

The rearrangement uses TRBV3-1 (or the pseudogene TRBV3-2) and TRBJ1-2; 7 bases fit TRBD1. There are 16 residues in the CDR3. Trimming at V came to 1 base and at J to 8 bases, leaving 13 bases not matched to a gene. Germline V gene sequence: CDR1 LGHDT, CDR2 YNNKEL (reference sequence). CDR3 residues: CASSQAFRRGPRGYTF. For the CDR3, the DNA is TGTGCCAGCAGCCAAGCCTTCAGAAGGGGGCCTCGGGGCTACACCTTC.

As DNA, the CDR3 is TGTGCCAGCAGTGAAACGGGACAGTACTATGGCTACACCTTC. Translation gives CASSETGQYYGYTF. The rearrangement links TRBV2 to TRBJ1-2; TRBD1 agrees at 7 bases. Trimming removed 2 bases from V and 3 bases from J; junction bases left unmatched: 3. The CDR3 extends over 14 amino acids. Germline lookup yields CDR1 SNHLY and CDR2 FYNNEI. The full variable domain, with the rest looked up from reference TRBV2 and TRBJ1-2, is EPEVTQTPSHQVTQMGQEVILRCVPISNHLYFYWYRQILGQKVEFLVSFYNNEISEKSEIFDDQFSVERPDGSNFTLKIRSTKLEDSAMYFCASSETGQYYGYTFGSGTRLTVV.

V usage is TRBV7-3 and J usage is TRBJ2-5; 10 nucleotides line up with TRBD2. The CDR3 totals 15 residues. CDR1 is SGHTA and CDR2 is FQGTGA in the germline V gene. V trimming: 2 bases; J trimming: 5 bases; junction bases outside the gene matches: 5. DNA of the CDR3: TGTGCCAGCAGCTTATCAGCGGGGGGGCCGGAGACCCAGTACTTC. Amino acids: CASSLSAGGPETQYF.

The rearrangement links TRBV11-2 to TRBJ2-5; D remains ambiguous. The V and J ends lost 5 bases and 5 bases respectively, with 18 bases between them. The CDR3 spans 15 residues. The V gene's germline CDR1 is SGHAT and CDR2 FQNNGV. The CDR3, as DNA: TGTGCCAGCAGCGCCTCGGTCCCCACCAAGGAGACCCAGTACTTC. Its protein product is CASSASVPTKETQYF.

The chain links TRBV4-1 to TRBJ2-3; D gene unclear. V was clipped by 4 bases and J by 1 base, with 6 bases between them. CDR3 length: 13 residues. In germline, CDR1 is MGHRA, CDR2 YSYEKL. The CDR3 DNA reads as TGCGCCAGCAGCCCCCCGGGCACAGATACGCAGTATTTT. Its protein is CASSPPGTDTQYF.

The CDR3 loop reads CASSLAYGSGELFF. CDR3 DNA: TGCGCCAGCAGCTTAGCGTACGGGTCTGGGGAGCTGTTTTTT. V and J are TRBV5-1 and TRBJ2-2; no reliable D call. Looked up from germline, CDR1 is SGHRS and CDR2 is YFSETQ. The V and J ends lost 2 bases and 8 bases respectively, with 13 bases between them. The CDR3 is 14 residues long.

This chain uses TRBV7-2 with TRBJ1-5; 11 positions match TRBD1. The germline CDR1 and CDR2 sequences are SGHTA and FQGNSA. Trimming cost V 5 bases and J 4 bases; bases outside gene matches: 16. This CDR3 spans 19 amino acids. In DNA, the CDR3 is TGTGCCAGCAGCCCCAGGACAGGGGGCGAGAGGGGGAGGAATCAGCCCCAGCATTTT. It translates to CASSPRTGGERGRNQPQHF.

V and J are TRBV2 and TRBJ2-1, with D perhaps TRBD2 (6 bases). Germline loops: CDR1 SNHLY, CDR2 FYNNEI. The V gene lost 7 bases and the J gene lost 2 bases, with 12 bases spanning the gap. This CDR3 is built from 14 residues. CDR3 protein: CASMGDLPYNEQFF. As DNA, the CDR3 is TGTGCCAGCATGGGGGACTTACCCTACAATGAGCAGTTCTTC.

The chain couples TRBV5-6 to TRBJ1-2, with TRBD1 identical over 11 bases. Per the germline V gene, CDR1 is SGHDT and CDR2 is YYEEEE. This CDR3 has 14 amino acids. The V and J ends lost 4 bases and 14 bases, in that order; junction bases with no gene match: 13. CDR3 amino acids: CASSARDRGFLGTF. The CDR3 nucleotides are TGTGCCAGCAGCGCCCGGGACAGGGGGTTCTTGGGGACCTTC. Using reference TRBV5-6 and TRBJ1-2 for the parts outside the CDR3, the full variable domain is DAGVTQSPTHLIKTRGQQVTLRCSPKSGHDTVSWYQQALGQGPQFIFQYYEEEERQRGNFPDRFSGHQFPNYSSELNVNALLLGDSALYLCASSARDRGFLGTFGSGTRLTVV.

The chain is built from TRBV28 and TRBJ1-6, with a tentative D call TRBD1 (6 bases). This CDR3 has 14 residues. The germline V and J ends were trimmed by 3 bases and 7 bases, with 10 bases remaining between them. Germline-derived CDR1 and CDR2 are MDHEN and SYDVKM. CDR3 loop: CASSLSDRNSPLHF. The CDR3 region has the DNA TGTGCCAGCAGTTTGTCGGACAGAAATTCACCCCTCCACTTT.

Turning to this clone: Within the sample, other DNA sequences also encode this same CDR3. The chain employs TRBV19 and TRBJ1-2; D not resolved. V lost 1 base and J 8 bases, leaving 8 bases between the germline ends. CDR1 and CDR2 (germline): LNHDA, SQIVND (reference sequence). The CDR3 is made up of 12 amino acids. This CDR3 reads CASSIVGRGYTF. In DNA form, the CDR3 reads TGTGCCAGTAGTATAGTAGGTCGGGGCTACACCTTC.

The CDR3 sequence is CASSKIPDSPYEQYF. The DNA for the CDR3 is TGTGCCAGTAGCAAAATCCCTGACAGTCCCTACGAGCAGTACTTC. The chain employs TRBV19 and TRBJ2-7, with D possibly matching TRBD1 (5 bases). The ends were cut back, 6 bases at V and 2 bases at J, with 17 bases in the middle. The CDR3 spans 15 residues. CDR1 and CDR2 from the germline V gene are LNHDA and SQIVND (reference sequence). Full variable domain (outside the CDR3, taken from reference TRBV19 and TRBJ2-7): DGGITQSPKYLFRKEGQNVTLSCEQNLNHDAMYWYRQDPGQGLRLIYYSQIVNDFQKGDIAEGYSVSREKKESFPLTVTSAQKNPTAFYLCASSKIPDSPYEQYFGPGTRLTVT.

This rearrangement joins TRBV19 to TRBJ2-7, with D maybe TRBD1 (6 bases). The CDR3 spans 18 residues. V lost 5 bases and J 2 bases, leaving 25 bases between the germline ends. Germline V gene lookup returns CDR1 LNHDA and CDR2 SQIVND (reference sequence). The chain's CDR3 is CASSVDSPVGALTYEQYF. The CDR3 bases are TGTGCCAGTAGTGTCGATTCTCCCGTGGGGGCCCTAACCTACGAGCAGTACTTC.

The CDR3 bases are TGTGCCAGCAGCTTTGAGCACAGGTGGACTGGGACAACCTTC. Protein: CASSFEHRWTGTTF. The chain has TRBV7-9 and TRBJ1-2, with a weak D call TRBD1 (6 bases). Germline lookup yields CDR1 SEHNR and CDR2 FQNEAQ (reference sequence). This CDR3 is built from 14 residues. Between the trimmed V and J ends, which lost 3 bases and 14 bases, there was a span of 22 bases.

The genes are TRBV5-1 and TRBJ2-3; perhaps TRBD1 as D (6 bases). This CDR3 contains 15 residues. Germline V gene sequence: CDR1 SGHRS, CDR2 YFSETQ. The V end was cut by 0 bases, the J end by 3 bases, with 11 bases between. Here the CDR3 DNA reads TGCGCCAGCAGCTTGGTGAGGGGGTTTACAGATACGCAGTATTTT. Translation gives CASSLVRGFTDTQYF.

This chain connects TRBV12-5 to TRBJ1-2; no firm D call. The ends were cut back, 2 bases at V and 8 bases at J, with 15 bases in the middle. The V gene's germline CDR1 is LGHNT and CDR2 FRNRAP. The CDR3 is 14 amino acids. CDR3 loop: CASGLLASVVGYTF. The CDR3 nucleotides are TGTGCTAGTGGTTTGTTGGCGTCGGTCGTCGGCTACACCTTC.

J is TRBJ1-6 and V is TRBV30, with TRBD1 matching over 8 bases. J lost 9 bases, V lost 7 bases, and 8 bases had no gene match. This CDR3 has 13 amino acids. Germline CDR1 is GTSNPN and CDR2 is SVGIG (reference sequence). The CDR3 here is CAFSGQEGSPLHF. The CDR3 DNA sequence: TGTGCCTTTTCGGGACAGGAGGGTTCACCCCTCCACTTT.

V gene TRBV7-8 combines with J gene TRBJ2-3; D remains unclear. Trimming cost V 5 bases and J 5 bases, with 11 bases left between them. The germline CDR1 and CDR2 sequences are SGHVS and FQNEAQ. The CDR3 is 13 residues long. The CDR3 region has the DNA TGTGCCAGCAGCCTGATCCCCCGAGATACGCAGTATTTT. Translated, it gives CASSLIPRDTQYF.